This entry is about one T cell receptor beta chain. Produced via immunoSEQ multiplex PCR; TCRdb's table is partial and in-frame only. This repertoire shows roughly 76,000 clones, roughly 85% found once; its top ten account for approximately 4.6%. The sample is drawn from a study of technical replicates of blood from several donors. Germline CDR1 reads GTSNPN; CDR2 reads SVGIG (reference sequence). Between the trimmed V and J ends, which lost 4 bases and 3 bases, there was a span of 7 bases. The CDR3 length is 11 residues. Sequenced sample: PBMCs. V usage is TRBV30 and J usage is TRBJ2-7, with D unresolved. The sequence was collected from a human donor in good health. Some clones in this sample may be carry-over from other donors' samples. The CDR3 loop is CAWTNGYEQYF. CDR3 coding DNA: TGTGCCTGGACCAACGGCTACGAGCAGTACTTC.